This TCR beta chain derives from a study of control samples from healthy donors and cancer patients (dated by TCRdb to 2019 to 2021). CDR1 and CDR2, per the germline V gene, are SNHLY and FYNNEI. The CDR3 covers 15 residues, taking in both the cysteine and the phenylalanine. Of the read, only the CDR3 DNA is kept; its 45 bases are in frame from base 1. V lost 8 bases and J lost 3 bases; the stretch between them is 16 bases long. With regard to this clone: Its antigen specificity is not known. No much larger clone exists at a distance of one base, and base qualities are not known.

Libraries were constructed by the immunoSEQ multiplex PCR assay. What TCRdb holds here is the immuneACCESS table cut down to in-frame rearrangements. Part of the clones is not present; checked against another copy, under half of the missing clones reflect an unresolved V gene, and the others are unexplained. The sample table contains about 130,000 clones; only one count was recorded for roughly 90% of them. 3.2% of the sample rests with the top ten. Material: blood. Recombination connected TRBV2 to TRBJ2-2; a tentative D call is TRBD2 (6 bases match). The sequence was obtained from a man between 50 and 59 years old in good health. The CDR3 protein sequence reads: CASGDAGRDTGELFF. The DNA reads TGTGCCAGCGGGGACGCGGGGCGCGACACCGGGGAGCTGTTTTTT.